What follows is one TCR beta chain and its context. The antigen is undetermined. Treatment noted: approximately nine-day PBMC culture with coronavirus spike peptide pools or control peptides (ViraFEST assay). This sample was taken from a study of vaccination and CD4 T cells after COVID-19. Once obtained from cultured CD4+ T cells, the DNA was sequenced using the Oncomine TCR Beta short-read assay. TCRdb recomputed calls from the PCR reads with MiXCR, one row per CDR3 protein. In the table there are about 11,000 distinct CDR3 sequences, about two thirds of which are singletons. The CDR3 is made up of 13 amino acids. Germline V gene lookup returns CDR1 WNHNN and CDR2 SYGVQD (reference sequence). Between the trimmed V and J ends, which lost 4 bases and 5 bases, there was a span of 11 bases.

The J gene is TRBJ2-5, the V gene TRBV10-1, with a possible D match to TRBD2 (6 bases). The sequence was obtained from a human donor who had recovered from COVID-19. The material sequenced was CD4+ T cells from blood, cultured in vitro. CDR3 sequence: CASSVPGVETQYF. CDR3 sequence (DNA): TGCGCCAGCAGTGTTCCGGGAGTGGAGACCCAGTACTTC.